This record looks at one TCR beta chain sequence and its context. Its antigen is still unknown. No qualities accompany the bases; no much larger clone lies one base away. These data come from a study of cytomegalovirus exposure and HLA in healthy donors (dated by TCRdb to 2016 to 2017). For the wider study: In an earlier analysis of approximately 640 of the donors, roughly 300 Gb of sequence data and 100 million or so unique TCR beta sequences from 150 million to 200 million T cells were reported. Roughly 300 gigabases of sequencing data and 70 million to 100 million unique TCR sequences were included in an early release covering about 620 HLA-typed donors. Among the roughly 380 genotyped donors, about 83% belonged to the genetic ancestry cluster associated with self-reported Caucasian donors. The aim of the study was to test whether cataloging public T cell receptors could identify signatures of past pathogen exposure. The study used immunosequencing to profile the T cell repertoires of hundreds of subjects and linked those repertoires to cytomegalovirus serostatus. Besides the first cohort of about 730 subjects, a separate validation cohort made up of over a hundred different subjects was used. To predict cytomegalovirus infection status, the study combined high-throughput TCR immunosequencing, statistical association of individual TCRs with disease status, and machine learning. To study patterns of TCR occurrence, a later analysis re-analyzed previously published TCR beta repertoires from around 670 donors and added high-resolution HLA genotyping. Rather than drawing on any new phenotypic data, the later analysis identified candidate immune exposures from TCR beta sequences and the way those sequences occurred across donors. An earlier analysis of around 580 of the donors used high-throughput TCR beta sequencing to judge whether each TCR beta V gene segment behaved as functional or pseudogenic. Alongside the repertoire data, information on donor age, sex, ethnicity and CMV serostatus was compiled. A later genetic analysis took genome-wide SNP genotypes for about three fifths of the 666 donors and used that subset as a discovery cohort. Every discovery cohort repertoire had been produced on one sequencing platform. HLA typing covered class I and class II loci at four-digit resolution. The number of donors typed differed by locus, with about 629-640 for A, B, C, DRB1 and DQB1, roughly 520 for DQA1, over 600 for DPA1, and approximately 470 for DPB1. Five DR-DQ haplotypes were treated as single units for association and clustering because of strong linkage in the cohort. Across about 380 genotyped donors of the cohort, an average of roughly 250,000 unique TCR beta nucleotide sequences per donor were sequenced, and roughly 18% of those sequences were non-productive.

From the cysteine up to the phenylalanine, the CDR3 has a length of 18 residues. Solely the CDR3 DNA is kept, with 54 bases framed from the first base. V trim: 1 base; J trim: 6 bases; unmatched bases: 14. CDR1 and CDR2 (LNHDA, SQIVND) derive from the germline V gene (reference sequence). Overall study results and their limits: A total of 164 TCR beta chains were listed by the study as associated with cytomegalovirus. In a later genetic analysis, a missense DCLRE1C variant was associated with V-gene and J-gene trimming of TCR beta chains, and the association was replicated in an independent cohort. According to a later genetic analysis, donors in an Asian-associated ancestry cluster had fewer N-insertions in productive TCRs than the approximately 630-donor mean. Linkage disequilibrium might explain the correlated functional status among segregating V segments, but an unknown experimental factor could not be excluded. In a later analysis, HLA-associated TCR beta chains showed more clonal expansion and lower generation probabilities than non-associated chains that were equally common. A later analysis found that most CMV-associated TCR beta chains appeared HLA-restricted, with HLA associations seemingly driven largely by CMV exposure. Most TCR sequences were observed very rarely across donors, whereas some public TCRs were present in many individuals. In vitro tests confirmed that a few of the cytomegalovirus-associated TCR beta chains recognize cytomegalovirus antigens. Because counts were too low, roughly 18 rarely observed V segments, including chromosome 9 orphons, were left out of the earlier analysis of about 500 of the donors. A further reported finding was that TCR beta sequences accurately predicted the HLA-A and HLA-B alleles for most subjects in the first cohort. Because some donors lacked HLA typing at each locus, the association tests relied only on the typed subset. At a false discovery rate of 0.05, a later analysis linked approximately 18,000 TCR beta sequences to specific HLA alleles. A cluster of highly shared sequence variants was judged likely to represent a technical artifact of the sequencing pipeline. Cytomegalovirus status was reported to be diagnosed by the classifier with high specificity and sensitivity in both the original and validation cohorts. A later analysis found that TCR association rates varied across HLA loci, with DRB1 alleles showing the most associated TCRs and HLA-C alleles the fewest. A later analysis reported that several top co-occurrence clusters appeared linked to parvovirus B19, influenza, CMV and Epstein-Barr virus. Broadly in line with IMGT annotations, most TCR beta V segments showed up in productive rearrangements about 87% or about 30% of the time in an earlier analysis of 587 of the donors. Presence/absence analyses assumed roughly uniform sequencing depth across donors, an assumption that may not hold. When HLA alleles, especially DR and DQ, strongly co-occurred, attributing TCR associations to individual alleles was difficult. The authors suggested that the approach could potentially be generalized to other disease states and immunological phenotypes. The only immune exposure information available for the cohort was CMV serostatus. The cohort was sequenced for TCR beta chains only, and without alpha or paired-chain data the features that could be detected were limited. Some IMGT-functional V segments, including TRBV6-2 and TRBV6-3, could not be told apart with the 87-base-pair reads, so those segments were excluded.

The cohort comprised some 680 healthy bone marrow donors. Cohort members were all nominally healthy when sampled, although unrecorded immune exposures were likely present. The donor tested CMV seropositive, placing the donor among the approximately 290 seropositive members of the cohort. A peripheral blood sample was provided by each donor, and peripheral blood mononuclear cells were used for TCR beta sequencing. Genomic DNA extraction from the blood cell samples was performed with the Qiagen DNeasy Blood Extraction Kit. Library preparation used the immunoSEQ multiplex PCR assay. The multiplex PCR relied on a mix of 60 forward primers for TCR Vbeta segments and 13 reverse primers for TCR Jbeta segments. Amplification of the CDR3 region of rearranged TCR beta genes was performed with a multiplex PCR assay on genomic DNA. Amplified TCR beta libraries were sequenced as 87-base-pair reads on the Illumina HiSeq System. Turning to the authors' computational methods: A later analysis tallied around 87 million unique TCR beta chains across the approximately 670 repertoires, and some 12 million of those chains were shared by two or more donors. A nearest-neighbor algorithm error-corrected the raw reads and collapsed the reads into unique sequences, merging closely related sequences to remove PCR and sequencing errors. Alignment of CDR3 sequences to IMGT reference sequences was used to assign V, D and J gene segments. For a sequence to be retained, a match of at least six nucleotides to both a V gene segment and a J gene segment was required. Rearrangements were called productive when the CDR3 lacked stop codons and stayed in frame with V and J; all others were non-productive. CDR3 was defined by IMGT convention, running from the second conserved V-encoded cysteine to the conserved J-encoded phenylalanine. The earlier analysis of about 560 of the donors excluded any sequence lacking an unambiguous match to a single V gene segment. An earlier analysis of about 590 of the donors classified V segments as functional when productive rearrangements were above 56.7% and as segregating when the standard deviation between donors was above 5%. A statistical classification framework was built for diagnosing cytomegalovirus status from the catalog of TCR beta chain sequences. In a later analysis, V and J genes were assigned by comparing TCR nucleotide sequences against IMGT/GENE-DB human TR gene sequences. In a later analysis, CDR3 sequences and most-parsimonious VDJ recombination scenarios were assigned using the TCRdist pipeline. In a later analysis, every TCR beta chain was defined by the combination of its CDR3 amino acid sequence and its V-gene family, and reads without a unique V-gene family were dropped. To address suspected cross-contamination and a sequencing artifact, a later analysis removed some 620 highly shared, low-generation-probability nucleotide sequences. In a later analysis, a clonal expansion index for each public chain was calculated from normalized within-repertoire ranks of inferred template counts. Generation probabilities in a later analysis came from a VDJ recombination model fitted to out-of-frame rearrangements, and those results were checked against IGoR. A later analysis scored TCR-TCR, TCR-HLA and TCR-CMV co-occurrence with hypergeometric tests, applying a repertoire-size bias correction to TCR pairs. False discovery rates were estimated in a later analysis by permuting HLA or CMV assignments 20 times. In a later analysis, co-occurring TCRs were grouped with DBSCAN, and TCRdist sequence similarity was added when clustering was performed within HLA-allele-positive subsets. Repertoires with fewer than 30,000 or more than 120,000 public chains were left out of co-occurrence clustering, as were about 5 repertoires with anomalous nucleotide sharing. TCRdb re-hosts the immuneACCESS table, in-frame sequences only. Its copies lack some clones; in the studies checked, an unresolved V gene accounts for under half of them, and the cause for the rest is not known. The V and J calls and clone size are taken from that table; D and trimming were inferred from the DNA. This sample is represented by roughly 96,000 clones; approximately 75% of them were singletons. The ten largest make up 12% to 15% of the sample.

Sequenced: PBMCs. The chain uses TRBV19 and TRBJ2-4; 8 central bases correspond to TRBD2. The clonotype was recovered from a woman in her sixties or seventies in good health and CMV-seropositive. CDR3 region: CASSIGAPAGGPLNIQYF. The base sequence is TGTGCCAGTAGTATAGGCGCCCCTGCGGGGGGTCCCTTAAACATTCAGTACTTC.